These 22 T cell receptor beta chains were all obtained from the same sample, sequenced in a study of T cell responses to AZD1222 COVID-19 vaccine. The protocol was immunoSEQ multiplex PCR, while the TCRdb copy is restricted to in-frame clones and leaves out a portion. The sample holds more than 90,000 clones, just over 90% seen once. The input for sequencing was peripheral blood, taken on day 0 of AZD1222 vaccination. Every receptor here comes from an adult in good health.

J is TRBJ2-7 and V is TRBV11-2; D not resolved. The germline V gene encodes CDR1 SGHAT and CDR2 FQNNGV. The CDR3 is made up of 12 amino acids. V was cut by 3 bases and J by 3 bases, with 6 bases left in between. The CDR3, as DNA: TGTGCCAGCAGCTTCACCCGCTACGAGCAGTACTTC. It encodes CASSFTRYEQYF.

The chain joins TRBV5-1 to TRBJ2-5; D remains unclear. The CDR3 contains 12 residues. CDR1 is SGHRS, CDR2 YFSETQ, per germline. The ends were cut back, 2 bases at V and 4 bases at J, with 6 bases in the middle. Written as DNA, the CDR3 is TGCGCCAGCAGCTTTAACACAGAGACCCAGTACTTC. Translation gives CASSFNTETQYF.

The chain recombines TRBV5-1 with TRBJ2-1; TRBD1 is a possible D gene (6 bases). V was shortened by 0 bases and J by 5 bases, with 12 bases between the two germline ends. Looked up from germline, CDR1 is SGHRS and CDR2 is YFSETQ. The CDR3 runs to 15 residues. DNA for the CDR3: TGCGCCAGCAGCTTGGAAGGGGGAGAACACAATGAGCAGTTCTTC. This gives the protein CASSLEGGEHNEQFF.

This clone was recorded a few times. CDR3 sequence: CARSYEQYF. The CDR3 DNA reads TGTGCCAGATCCTACGAGCAGTACTTC. The genes are TRBV19 and TRBJ2-7; D is ambiguous. Trimming cost V 9 bases and J 1 base, with 1 base left between them. Germline CDR1 is LNHDA and CDR2 is SQIVND (reference sequence). The CDR3 extends over 9 amino acids.

The V call is TRBV4-1, the J call TRBJ2-7; no clear D gene. CDR3 length equals 14 residues. Trimming left V 3 bases short and J 1 base short, with 10 bases between. Germline CDR1 is MGHRA and CDR2 is YSYEKL. In nucleotides, the CDR3 is TGCGCCAGCAGCCAGAGGTTCCCTTCCTACGAGCAGTACTTC. It translates to CASSQRFPSYEQYF.

This chain links TRBV28 with TRBJ1-5; a possible D gene is TRBD1 (5 bases). Germline V gives CDR1 MDHEN, CDR2 SYDVKM. The CDR3 is made up of 15 amino acids. The V gene lost 4 bases and the J gene lost 4 bases, with 14 bases spanning the gap. DNA for the CDR3: TGTGCCAGCAGTTCCGAATCAGGGAGAAATCAGCCCCAGCATTTT. Amino acids: CASSSESGRNQPQHF.

The gene calls are TRBV2 and TRBJ1-2; tentative D call: TRBD1 (6 bases). This CDR3 spans 16 amino acids. CDR1 SNHLY and CDR2 FYNNEI come from the germline V gene. Deletions cut 5 bases from V and 7 bases from J, with 23 bases between. The CDR3 coding sequence is TGTGCCAGCAGTCCCCGGGGGCGCGGCGGAGTCAGTGGCTACACCTTC. The encoded protein is CASSPRGRGGVSGYTF.

This clone was seen a few times. The CDR3 region has the DNA TGTGCCAGCAGCTCATCACTCCAGGGGGGAAACACCATATATTTT. Protein product: CASSSSLQGGNTIYF. V and J are TRBV7-2 and TRBJ1-3, with TRBD1 as a possible D gene (6 bases). The CDR3 has 15 amino acids. Trimming stripped 4 bases from V and 4 bases from J, with 14 bases between. Germline CDR1 SGHTA, CDR2 FQGNSA.

This clone was detected ten times or more. V usage is TRBV14 and J usage is TRBJ1-1, with a tentative D call TRBD1 (5 bases). The CDR3 is made up of 15 amino acids. The germline CDR1 and CDR2 sequences are SGHDN and FVKESK. V lost 3 bases and J 3 bases, leaving 14 bases between the germline ends. The CDR3 sequence is CASSQPGALYTEAFF. The CDR3 region has the DNA TGTGCCAGCAGCCAGCCTGGGGCTCTTTACACTGAAGCTTTCTTT.

This chain links TRBV2 with TRBJ2-4; weak D call: TRBD1 (6 bases). V was cut by 4 bases and J by 6 bases, with 13 bases left in between. The CDR3 totals 14 residues. Germline-derived CDR1 and CDR2 are SNHLY and FYNNEI. This CDR3 reads CASSVRPQGNIQYF. CDR3 DNA sequence: TGTGCCAGCAGTGTCCGGCCACAGGGAAACATTCAGTACTTC.

The rearrangement links TRBV27 to TRBJ2-3; D is unclear. V was clipped by 3 bases and J by 4 bases, with 5 bases between them. Germline V gene data show CDR1 as MNHEY and CDR2 as SMNVEV (reference sequence). The CDR3 loop spans 12 amino acids. The CDR3 loop reads CASSFSPDTQYF. The CDR3, as DNA: TGTGCCAGCAGTTTTTCACCAGATACGCAGTATTTT.

The gene calls are TRBV15 and TRBJ1-3, with a weak D call TRBD1 (6 bases). From germline, CDR1 is LNHNV and CDR2 YYDKDF (reference sequence). This CDR3 spans 14 amino acids. V was pared by 4 bases and J by 7 bases, with 14 bases between. The CDR3 reads CATSIVQGPNTIYF. The CDR3 DNA sequence: TGTGCCACCAGCATCGTACAGGGCCCCAACACCATATATTTT.

V gene TRBV11-2 combines with J gene TRBJ2-3; 11 bases match TRBD2. The CDR3 runs to 16 residues. Looked up from germline, CDR1 is SGHAT and CDR2 is FQNNGV. The ends lost 2 bases at V and 6 bases at J; junction bases unmatched: 7. The CDR3 region has the DNA TGTGCCAGCAGCTTAAGGCTAGCGGGGGGAAGGGATACGCAGTATTTT. Its translation: CASSLRLAGGRDTQYF.

Only one count was recorded for this clone. This rearrangement joins TRBV28 to TRBJ1-5; D remains unclear. Trimming shortened V by 6 bases and J by 0 bases, and 21 bases separated the two germline ends. This CDR3 is 18 amino acids long. Germline loops: CDR1 MDHEN, CDR2 SYDVKM. CDR3 sequence (DNA): TGTGCCAGCAGCCGACCCCTCATCTCCCCATATAGCAATCAGCCCCAGCATTTT. The encoded protein is CASSRPLISPYSNQPQHF.

The chain joins TRBV28 to TRBJ1-4; 7 nucleotides match TRBD1. This CDR3 spans 18 amino acids. Germline V gene lookup returns CDR1 MDHEN and CDR2 SYDVKM. The V segment lost 6 bases and the J segment 0 bases; nucleotides outside the gene matches: 13. CDR3 sequence (DNA): TGTGCCAGCAGACCCTTCAAGGACAGGACTGCAACTAATGAAAAACTGTTTTTT. It codes for CASRPFKDRTATNEKLFF.

Concerning this clone: This sample includes further DNA sequences coding for the same CDR3. The chain couples TRBV5-1 to TRBJ2-5; D is unresolved. Trimming removed 0 bases at V and 4 bases at J, with 10 bases between. The germline CDR1 and CDR2 sequences are SGHRS and YFSETQ. The CDR3 loop spans 14 amino acids. CDR3 nucleotide sequence: TGCGCCAGCAGCTTGGTAGGTCCGGGAGAGACCCAGTACTTC. This gives the protein CASSLVGPGETQYF.

This chain uses TRBV6-5 with TRBJ1-1, with D uncertain. Trimming took 8 bases from V and 4 from J, leaving 14 bases between them. Germline V lookup: CDR1 MNHEY, CDR2 SVGAGI. The CDR3 is made up of 13 amino acids. The CDR3 loop reads CASRPYGVTEAFF. Here the CDR3 DNA reads TGTGCCAGCCGACCATATGGGGTCACTGAAGCTTTCTTT.

The rearrangement joins TRBV19 to TRBJ1-1, with D unresolved. The V gene's germline CDR1 is LNHDA and CDR2 SQIVND (reference sequence). The V end lost 8 bases, the J end lost 7 bases, and 14 bases lay between the germline ends. The CDR3 covers 12 residues. The CDR3 spells CASGVGLIEAFF. The CDR3 coding sequence is TGTGCCAGTGGCGTTGGACTCATTGAAGCTTTCTTT.

The V call is TRBV6-2 or TRBV6-3, the J call TRBJ2-1, with D possibly matching TRBD2 (6 bases). The CDR3 covers 16 residues. With 4 bases removed from V and 2 bases from J, the gap between germline ends came to 15 bases. Germline CDR1 and CDR2: MNHEY and SVGEGT. The CDR3: CASSSKTRLPYNEQFF. The CDR3 bases are TGTGCCAGCAGTTCGAAGACTAGACTTCCCTACAATGAGCAGTTCTTC.

V gene TRBV5-1 combines with J gene TRBJ2-2; TRBD2 might be the D (7 bases). Trimming stripped 0 bases from V and 6 bases from J, with 12 bases between. CDR1 is SGHRS and CDR2 is YFSETQ in the germline V gene. The CDR3 length is 15 residues. The CDR3: CASSLAGGSAGELFF. CDR3 nucleotide sequence: TGCGCCAGCAGCTTGGCGGGGGGCTCTGCCGGGGAGCTGTTTTTT.

This chain links TRBV29-1 with TRBJ1-2; D call uncertain. V was pared by 7 bases and J by 0 bases, with 12 bases between. Germline-derived CDR1 and CDR2 are SQVTM and ANQGSEA. The CDR3 contains 13 residues. The CDR3 DNA is TGCAGCGCCTTATCTTACTCTAACTATGGCTACACCTTC. Its protein product is CSALSYSNYGYTF.

This clone came up once. The genes are TRBV4-2 and TRBJ1-2; unclear D gene. CDR3 length equals 13 residues. V shed 1 base and J shed 5 bases, with 8 bases lying between them. Germline V CDR1 and CDR2: LGHNA, YNFKEQ. The CDR3 loop is CASSQGLEYGYTF. In DNA, the CDR3 is TGTGCCAGCAGCCAAGGGCTCGAATATGGCTACACCTTC.